Listed below are T cell receptor beta chains from one sample, sequenced in a study of T-cell reconstitution after alpha-beta-depleted transplantation in children. One entry per CDR3 protein, called by TCRdb with MiXCR from the PCR reads. The sample has approximately 300,000 distinct CDR3 sequences; around 9.1% are singletons. The sequences come from PBMCs, collected before TCRalphabeta/CD19-depleted stem cell transplant. The receptors here all came from a boy in the first two years of life with acute myeloid leukemia, due to receive a stem cell transplant. The CDR3 runs from the conserved cysteine through the conserved F or W. The D gene is left open where the match is weak. Some rows mark clone size as missing; the rest say once, few, many or name a class of expanded clone.

>TRBJ2-4|TRBD1|many|TRBV27
TGTGCCAGCTCCGGGACAGGAGGTATCCTAGCCAAAAACATTCAGTACTTC
CASSGTGGILAKNIQYF
>TRBJ1-2|-|-|TRBV12-5
TGTGCTAGTGGTCTCGGGGCCGATCACTATGGCTACACCTTC
CASGLGADHYGYTF
>TRBJ1-4|-|-|TRBV30
TGTGCCTTGGACAGCTTTAATGAAAAACTGTTTTTT
CALDSFNEKLFF
>TRBJ1-2|-|few|TRBV12-3/TRBV12-4
TGTGCCAGCAGTTCTGTCCAAGCTGTTCCTTATGGCTACACCTTC
CASSSVQAVPYGYTF
>TRBJ1-6|-|-|TRBV5-1
TGCGCCAGCAGCCATCATACCCAGGGTTCCTATAATTCACCCCTCCACTTT
CASSHHTQGSYNSPLHF
>TRBJ2-7|TRBD1|many|TRBV2
TGTGCCAGCAGTCCGGACAGGGTCTACGAGCAGTACTTC
CASSPDRVYEQYF
>TRBJ2-6|-|many|TRBV20-1
TGCAGTGCTAGACACAAGGAATGGAGCCGAATGGAGCTTTACTCTGGGGCCAACGTCCTGACTTTC
CSARHKEWSRMELYSGANVLTF
>TRBJ1-5|-|many|TRBV28
TGTGCCAGCAGAGTACAGGGAAATCAGCCCCAGCATTTT
CASRVQGNQPQHF
>TRBJ2-2|-|few|TRBV12-3/TRBV12-4
TGTGCCAGCAGTTTTGAGAGGGGCGGGGAGCTGTTTTTT
CASSFERGGELFF
>TRBJ2-5|-|many|TRBV11-2
TGTGCCAGCAGCTTAGATCTGCGAGGGACCCAGTACTTC
CASSLDLRGTQYF
>TRBJ2-5|TRBD1|many|TRBV12-3/TRBV12-4
TGTGCCAGCAGTGCGACAGGGGGGGAGACCCAGTACTTC
CASSATGGETQYF
>TRBJ2-4|-|many|TRBV25-1
TGTGCCAGCAGTGAAGAGGGGATTGGAGCCAAAAACATTCAGTACTTC
CASSEEGIGAKNIQYF
>TRBJ2-1|-|few|TRBV12-3/TRBV12-4
TGTGCCAGCAGCCGACGAGTTGGCTCCTACAATGAGCAGTTCTTC
CASSRRVGSYNEQFF
>TRBJ2-7|-|many|TRBV3-1
TGTGCCAGCAGTTTCCCTGGGGCAGGAGCCTACGAGCAGTACTTC
CASSFPGAGAYEQYF
>TRBJ1-5|-|many|TRBV18
TGTGCCAGCTCACCAGGCCTGTCGCCCCAGCATTTT
CASSPGLSPQHF
>TRBJ2-1|-|many|TRBV12-3/TRBV12-4
TGTGCCAGCAGCCTCCACAGGGATGAGCAGTTCTTC
CASSLHRDEQFF
>TRBJ2-3|TRBD2|few|TRBV5-5
TGTGCCAGCAGCTTGGGGGGGACTAGCGGGGGGGACGGTACGCAGTATTTT
CASSLGGTSGGDGTQYF
>TRBJ2-2|-|many|TRBV3-1
TGTGCCAGCAGCCAATTGGGGAACACCGGGGAGCTGTTTTTT
CASSQLGNTGELFF
>TRBJ2-3|TRBD1|-|TRBV5-1
TGCGCCAGCAGCTGGGGACAGGGGGGCACAGATACGCAGTATTTT
CASSWGQGGTDTQYF
>TRBJ2-7|-|many|TRBV27
TGTGCCAGCAGTCCCCGGGACAACTTTTTTTCTTACGAGCAGTACTTC
CASSPRDNFFSYEQYF
>TRBJ2-6|-|-|TRBV7-3
TGTGCCAGCAGCTTAACCCCCTACATCAGCTCTGGGGCCAACGTCCTGACTTTC
CASSLTPYISSGANVLTF
>TRBJ2-1|TRBD2|many|TRBV20-1
TGCAGTGCTAGGGGAGGACTAGCGGGCCATGAGCAGTTCTTC
CSARGGLAGHEQFF
>TRBJ2-2|TRBD1|many|TRBV29-1
TGCAGCGTCCACTTATCCGGGACAGACTCCCTCCCGAACACCGGGGAGCTGTTTTTT
CSVHLSGTDSLPNTGELFF
>TRBJ2-3|-|many|TRBV2
TGTGCCAGCAGTGACTCTACTCTCCGTGATACGCAGTATTTT
CASSDSTLRDTQYF
>TRBJ2-6|-|once|TRBV13
TGTGCCAGCAGCTATTCCTGGCCCTCTGGGGCCAACATCCTGACTTTC
CASSYSWPSGANILTF
>TRBJ2-5|-|-|TRBV28
TGTGCCAGCAGCCTCAGTGGTCGGGGGCCCCAGTACTTC
CASSLSGRGPQYF
>TRBJ2-5|-|many|TRBV7-8
TGTGCCAGCAGCTTACGGAGACTAGTTCCAGAGACCCAGTACTTC
CASSLRRLVPETQYF